This is a list of T cell receptor beta chains from one sample in a study of blood T cells in healthy people across ages. From the 5' RACE reads, TCRdb called clonotypes with MiXCR, one entry per CDR3 protein. The sample includes 650,000 to 800,000 distinct CDR3 sequences, roughly 44% seen only once; the top ten take around 21%. The sequenced material came from blood. These receptors were obtained from a man between 60 and 70 years old in good health. Both conserved end residues are trimmed from each CDR3. Clone size is shown for a subset of rows, as once, few, many or a class of expanded clone.

few	TRBV29-1	TRBJ2-1	SVVRYNEQF
many	TRBV7-3	TRBJ2-5	ASSFRGAGETQY
few	TRBV5-1	TRBJ2-4	ASSATGTGNIQY
-	TRBV5-5	TRBJ2-5	ASSLGSPWETQY
-	TRBV7-9	TRBJ1-1	ASSFYSGTPSEAF
few	TRBV4-1	TRBJ1-6	ASSQAPRGGSYNSPLH
-	TRBV6-1	TRBJ1-6	ASSGHGRGSNSPLH
-	TRBV5-5	TRBJ2-3	ASSLRTSGAEDTQY
-	TRBV13	TRBJ2-5	ASSYRWAQETQY
-	TRBV18	TRBJ1-5	ASSPTVGNQPQH
once	TRBV20-1	TRBJ2-2	SASLPGGTGELF
few	TRBV9	TRBJ1-1	ASSPNRGQGEAF
-	TRBV6-2/TRBV6-3	TRBJ2-7	ASSPDSQGGHEQY
-	TRBV6-2/TRBV6-3	TRBJ2-1	ASRSLAGGPEDEQF
-	TRBV6-5	TRBJ2-1	ASSYAASYYNEQF
-	TRBV20-1	TRBJ2-7	SARGNTGFEQY
few	TRBV21-1	TRBJ2-1	ASSKVSGGGSYNEQF
few	TRBV20-1	-	SARDGYVYEQY
many	TRBV7-3	TRBJ2-3	ASSPRGGDSDTQY
-	TRBV5-1	TRBJ1-4	ASGPGQGSGEKLF
few	TRBV2	TRBJ1-1	ASSVAVNTEAF
-	TRBV7-9	-	ASSGLDSSYEQY
-	TRBV4-3	TRBJ1-2	ASSQGRAANYGYT
-	TRBV20-1	TRBJ1-4	SATNPGQGGEKLF
-	TRBV7-2	TRBJ1-2	ASSLPDRACYGYT
few	TRBV6-2/TRBV6-3	TRBJ2-5	ASTTRGQETQY
-	TRBV4-2	TRBJ2-3	ASSQLGTDTQY
few	TRBV20-1	TRBJ1-1	SARPGQMNTEAF
-	TRBV20-1	TRBJ2-5	SAMTGSVSRLVTQY
few	TRBV7-9	TRBJ1-6	ASSGEGNSPLH
-	TRBV6-2/TRBV6-3	TRBJ1-5	ASSYPLGQAVHSNQPQH
few	TRBV2	TRBJ2-7	ASLAGRVSYEQY
-	TRBV29-1	TRBJ2-2	SVDYGGGSGELF
few	TRBV19	TRBJ2-4	ASSNLDLATQAKNIQY
-	TRBV5-1	TRBJ1-4	ASSPKGGREKLF
-	TRBV24-1	TRBJ2-1	ATAGHINEQF
many	TRBV4-3	TRBJ2-5	ASSQDGGGRETQY
-	TRBV28	TRBJ1-2	ASSLRRDNST
-	TRBV20-1	TRBJ1-2	SARGLNQGGRYGYT
few	TRBV5-6	TRBJ1-2	ASSSDTLLTSHGYT
-	TRBV7-9	TRBJ2-5	ASSANLAGQETQY
-	TRBV20-1	TRBJ2-3	SASRRGRRDTQY
few	TRBV12-3/TRBV12-4	TRBJ2-1	ASSLDRGGEQF
many	TRBV13	TRBJ2-7	ASSLVQGATGEQY
-	TRBV11-3	TRBJ2-5	ASSLAGVDETQY